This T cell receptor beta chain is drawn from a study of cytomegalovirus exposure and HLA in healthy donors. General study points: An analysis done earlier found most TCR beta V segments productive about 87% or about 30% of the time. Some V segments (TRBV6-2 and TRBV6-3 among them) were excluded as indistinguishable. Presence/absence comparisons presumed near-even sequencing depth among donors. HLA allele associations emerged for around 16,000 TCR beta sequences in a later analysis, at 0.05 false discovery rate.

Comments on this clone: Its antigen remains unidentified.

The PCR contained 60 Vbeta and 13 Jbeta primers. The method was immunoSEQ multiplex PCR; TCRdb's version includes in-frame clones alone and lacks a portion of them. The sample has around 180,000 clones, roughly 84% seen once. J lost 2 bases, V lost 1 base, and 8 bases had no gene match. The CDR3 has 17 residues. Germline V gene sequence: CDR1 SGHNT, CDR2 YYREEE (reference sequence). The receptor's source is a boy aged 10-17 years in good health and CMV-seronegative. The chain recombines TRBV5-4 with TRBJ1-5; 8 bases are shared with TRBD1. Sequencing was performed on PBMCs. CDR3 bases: TGTGCCAGCAGCTTGTCGGGCAGGGGGCTTGGCAATCAGCCCCAGCATTTT. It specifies CASSLSGRGLGNQPQHF.